Described below is a single T cell receptor beta chain sequence and its context. Its antigen remains unknown. Germline V lookup: CDR1 MDHEN, CDR2 SYDVKM. This CDR3 has 16 residues. V was shortened by 8 bases and J by 4 bases, with 23 bases between the two germline ends. This record comes from a study of CD8 T cell repertoires and HIV-1 epitope variants. Study-wide background: Controls were a CMV, EBV and flu pool, Ebola AY9, and no peptide. Epitopes were three Gag families plus Nef HW9 and YT9. The baseline condition was 1M T cells left uncultured. Findings of the study overall: No clonotypes responded to the TAALDMSHF plasma variant; four to six recognized KF9, one HW9.

The data were produced by immunoSEQ multiplex PCR, yet TCRdb's version contains in-frame clones alone and is incomplete. This table holds 3,000 to 3,500 clones, about 70% found once. The specimen sequenced was cultured CD8+ T cells derived from PBMCs. The sequence came from a male donor with HIV. J is TRBJ2-5 and V is TRBV28; D perhaps matches TRBD2 (7 bases). The CDR3 DNA sequence: TGTGCCAGCTCCCTTCCGGAGGGGGGGGCTGGAGAGACCCAGTACTTC. Encoded protein: CASSLPEGGAGETQYF.